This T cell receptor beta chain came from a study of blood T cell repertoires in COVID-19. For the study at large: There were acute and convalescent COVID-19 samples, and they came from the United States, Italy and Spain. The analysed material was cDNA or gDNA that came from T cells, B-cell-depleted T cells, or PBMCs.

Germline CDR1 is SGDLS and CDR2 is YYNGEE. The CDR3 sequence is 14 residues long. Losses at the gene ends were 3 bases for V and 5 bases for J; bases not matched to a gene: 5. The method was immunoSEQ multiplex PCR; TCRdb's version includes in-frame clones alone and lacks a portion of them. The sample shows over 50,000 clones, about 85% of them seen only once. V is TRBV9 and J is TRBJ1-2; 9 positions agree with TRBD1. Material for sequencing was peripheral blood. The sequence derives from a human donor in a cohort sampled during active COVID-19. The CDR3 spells CASSEGQGGYGYTF. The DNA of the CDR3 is TGTGCCAGCAGCGAGGGACAGGGAGGGTATGGCTACACCTTC.